This passage covers 27 T cell receptor beta chains from one sample sequenced in a study of blood T cell repertoires in COVID-19. Repertoires were generated with immunoSEQ multiplex PCR, while TCRdb's copy carries only in-frame clones and drops some. Among some 70,000 clones, roughly 84% were seen once, and the ten largest hold approximately 10%. Sample: peripheral blood. The receptors come from a woman aged 45-60 years with acute or convalescent COVID-19.

This clone was found once. The rearrangement uses TRBV24-1 and TRBJ1-5; D is ambiguous. CDR1 and CDR2 (germline): KGHDR, SFDVKD. V lost 0 bases and J lost 6, with 8 bases in between. The CDR3 runs 14 residues. The CDR3 bases are TGTGCCACCAGTGATTTGCTCTCCTTTCAGCCCCAGCATTTT. Protein: CATSDLLSFQPQHF.

This chain links TRBV29-1 with TRBJ1-2; the match to TRBD1 covers 8 bases. The CDR3 contains 13 residues. V dropped 7 bases and J dropped 6; count of bases not matched to a gene: 10. Germline loops: CDR1 SQVTM, CDR2 ANQGSEA. The CDR3 DNA reads TGCAGCGCCGAGACAGGGGACGGAGATGGCTACACCTTC. Amino acids: CSAETGDGDGYTF.

The gene calls are TRBV7-9 and TRBJ2-7; D remains ambiguous. Germline-derived CDR1 and CDR2 are SEHNR and FQNEAQ (reference sequence). CDR3 length equals 14 residues. With 4 bases removed from V and 0 bases from J, the gap between germline ends came to 10 bases. CDR3 nucleotide sequence: TGTGCCAGCAGCTCCGATCTAGGCTCCTACGAGCAGTACTTC. Amino acids: CASSSDLGSYEQYF. Based on the CDR3 plus reference TRBV7-9 and TRBJ2-7, the full variable domain is DTGVSQNPRHKITKRGQNVTFRCDPISEHNRLYWYRQTLGQGPEFLTYFQNEAQLEKSRLLSDRFSAERPKGSFSTLEIQRTEQGDSAMYLCASSSDLGSYEQYFGPGTRLTVT.

This chain links TRBV30 with TRBJ1-1; D may be TRBD1 (6 bases). Trimming pared 8 bases from V and 6 bases from J, leaving 16 bases between. The CDR3 covers 12 residues. Germline CDR1 reads GTSNPN; CDR2 reads SVGIG (reference sequence). The CDR3 DNA sequence: TGTGCCCTGACAGGAGTGTATTCTGAAGCTTTCTTT. Translation gives CALTGVYSEAFF. Combining the CDR3 with reference TRBV30 and TRBJ1-1 gives the whole variable domain SQTIHQWPATLVQPVGSPLSLECTVEGTSNPNLYWYRQAAGRGLQLLFYSVGIGQISSEVPQNLSASRPQDRQFILSSKKLLLSDSGFYLCALTGVYSEAFFGQGTRLTVV.

This clone turned up a few times. V gene TRBV10-3 combines with J gene TRBJ2-7; D is perhaps TRBD1 (6 bases). V dropped 3 bases and J dropped 1 base, with 13 bases sitting between them. The CDR3 is made up of 15 amino acids. Germline CDR1 reads ENHRY; CDR2 reads SYGVKD. This chain's CDR3 is CAISDTGSGSYEQYF. CDR3 coding DNA: TGTGCCATCAGTGATACAGGGAGTGGATCCTACGAGCAGTACTTC.

CDR3: CASSQVGTGGLRAFF. CDR3 nucleotides: TGTGCCAGCAGCCAAGTTGGGACAGGGGGCTTGAGAGCTTTCTTT. The chain is built from TRBV3-1 (or the pseudogene TRBV3-2) and TRBJ1-1; 12 bases are shared with TRBD1. The CDR3 runs to 15 residues. Per germline, CDR1 LGHDT and CDR2 YNNKEL (reference sequence). V lost 1 base and J lost 10; bases outside the gene matches: 7.

The V gene is TRBV3-1 (or the pseudogene TRBV3-2), the J gene TRBJ1-2; unclear D gene. This CDR3 region has 13 residues. The germline gives CDR1 LGHDT, CDR2 YNNKEL (reference sequence). V was clipped by 2 bases and J by 4 bases, with 8 bases between them. CDR3 sequence (DNA): TGTGCCAGCAGCCAACAGGAACTCTATGGCTACACCTTC. Translating gives CASSQQELYGYTF.

This clone was picked up a small number of times. The V call is TRBV6-6, the J call TRBJ2-3; TRBD1 might be the D (6 bases). Trimming removed 6 bases at V and 8 bases at J, with 15 bases between. The germline CDR1 and CDR2 sequences are MNHNY and SVGAGI (reference sequence). The CDR3 is 13 amino acids. CDR3: CASSPGSRGTQYF. CDR3 in DNA: TGTGCCAGCAGCCCCGGGTCCAGGGGTACGCAGTATTTT.

This chain links TRBV2 with TRBJ1-5; 8 bases line up with TRBD1. This CDR3 is 15 amino acids long. The germline gives CDR1 SNHLY, CDR2 FYNNEI. V shed 6 bases and J 6 bases; nucleotides not matched to a gene: 10. The CDR3 here is CASSKLDRGSQPQHF. Written as DNA, the CDR3 is TGTGCCAGCAGCAAGTTAGACAGGGGAAGTCAGCCCCAGCATTTT.

About this clone: Other DNA variants within this sample encode the same CDR3. The rearrangement uses TRBV7-3 and TRBJ2-1; 7 bases match TRBD2. V lost 2 bases and J lost 1; bases outside the gene matches: 5. Per germline, CDR1 SGHTA and CDR2 FQGTGA. CDR3 length: 16 amino acids. The CDR3: CASSLSGGFSYNEQFF. In DNA, the CDR3 is TGTGCCAGCAGCTTATCGGGGGGTTTTTCCTACAATGAGCAGTTCTTC.

The chain carries TRBV4-1 and TRBJ1-6, with 9 nucleotides matching TRBD1. This CDR3 contains 15 residues. Per the germline V gene, CDR1 is MGHRA and CDR2 is YSYEKL. Losses at the gene ends were 2 bases for V and 8 bases for J; bases not matched to a gene: 4. Here the CDR3 reads CASSQLWTGDSPLHF. The CDR3 DNA follows: TGCGCCAGCAGCCAACTATGGACAGGGGATTCACCCCTCCACTTT.

The chain combines TRBV16 with TRBJ1-4; 7 nucleotides agree with TRBD1. V shed 4 bases and J 8 bases; nucleotides not matched to a gene: 4. Germline CDR1 and CDR2: KGHSY and FQNENV. This CDR3 has 13 amino acids. CDR3 coding DNA: TGTGCCAGCAGCCGAGGGGGCTCGGAAAAACTGTTTTTT. Translating gives CASSRGGSEKLFF.

The chain couples TRBV7-6 to TRBJ1-5, with 7 bases lining up with TRBD1. This CDR3 spans 16 amino acids. CDR1 SGHVS and CDR2 FNYEAQ come from the germline V gene. Unmatched junction bases numbered 6, after V lost 3 bases and J lost 1 base. CDR3 loop: CASSFGTAQSNQPQHF. As DNA, the CDR3 is TGTGCCAGCAGCTTTGGGACAGCCCAAAGCAATCAGCCCCAGCATTTT.

This rearrangement joins TRBV28 to TRBJ2-3; 9 nucleotides agree with TRBD2. Trimming cost V 1 base and J 5 bases; bases outside gene matches: 7. The germline gives CDR1 MDHEN, CDR2 SYDVKM. The CDR3 is 16 amino acids. In DNA, the CDR3 is TGTGCCAGCAGTTTATTGGGCGGGAGGGCCATAGATACGCAGTATTTT. Amino acids: CASSLLGGRAIDTQYF.

The chain recombines TRBV27 with TRBJ2-2, with D uncertain. The ends were cut back, 3 bases at V and 8 bases at J, with 10 bases in the middle. The CDR3 contains 13 residues. From germline, CDR1 is MNHEY and CDR2 SMNVEV (reference sequence). The CDR3 bases are TGTGCCAGCAGTTTTTATCCGGAGGGGGAGCTGTTTTTT. Its protein product is CASSFYPEGELFF.

This chain joins TRBV18 and TRBJ2-7, with 10 bases aligning to TRBD1. Germline V gene sequence: CDR1 KGHSH, CDR2 LQKENI. The junction had 8 bases not matched to a gene; V was cut back by 1 base and J by 5 bases. The CDR3 sequence is 16 residues long. The CDR3 DNA reads TGTGCCAGCTCACCACGTCGCGGGACAGGGGTTGACGAGCAGTACTTC. This gives the protein CASSPRRGTGVDEQYF.

The chain uses TRBV7-2 and TRBJ1-6; perhaps TRBD1 as D (5 bases). Trimming shortened V by 8 bases and J by 7 bases, and 18 bases separated the two germline ends. CDR3 length: 15 residues. From germline, CDR1 is SGHTA and CDR2 FQGNSA. The CDR3 loop reads CASPSSVGLNSPLHF. The DNA of the CDR3 is TGTGCCAGCCCGAGTTCAGTGGGACTAAATTCACCCCTCCACTTT.

The rearrangement joins TRBV19 to TRBJ2-3; TRBD2 matches at 10 bases. Germline CDR1 LNHDA, CDR2 SQIVND (reference sequence). J gave up 4 bases and V 0 bases, and 4 bases lay outside the gene matches. The CDR3 runs to 16 residues. The CDR3 here is CASSIDPSGSSDTQYF. The CDR3, as DNA: TGTGCCAGTAGTATAGATCCTAGCGGGAGTTCAGATACGCAGTATTTT. The whole variable domain, remainder taken from reference TRBV19 and TRBJ2-3, is DGGITQSPKYLFRKEGQNVTLSCEQNLNHDAMYWYRQDPGQGLRLIYYSQIVNDFQKGDIAEGYSVSREKKESFPLTVTSAQKNPTAFYLCASSIDPSGSSDTQYFGPGTRLTVL.

This clone was counted only a few times. The V and J genes are TRBV6-5 and TRBJ1-2, with 10 positions matching TRBD1. This CDR3 spans 15 amino acids. Per germline, CDR1 MNHEY and CDR2 SVGAGI. Unmatched junction bases numbered 8, after V lost 6 bases and J lost 4 bases. The chain's CDR3 is CASSPGGQGSYGYTF. In nucleotides, the CDR3 is TGTGCCAGCAGCCCGGGGGGACAGGGGTCCTATGGCTACACCTTC.

The V gene is TRBV18, the J gene TRBJ2-7; 13 bases match TRBD2. V was clipped by 4 bases and J by 6 bases; unmatched bases: 6. CDR1 KGHSH and CDR2 LQKENI come from the germline V gene. The CDR3 sequence is 15 residues long. The CDR3 bases are TGTGCCAGCTCACGAACTAGCGGGAGGGCCGTCGAGCAGTACTTC. It is translated as CASSRTSGRAVEQYF.

This clone was observed a single time. V is TRBV5-1 and J is TRBJ1-5; no clear D gene. The CDR3 is 14 residues long. Trimming stripped 3 bases from V and 4 bases from J, with 11 bases between. Germline CDR1 reads SGHRS; CDR2 reads YFSETQ. CDR3 sequence: CASSWSPGNQPQHF. In DNA form, the CDR3 reads TGCGCCAGCAGCTGGAGCCCGGGTAATCAGCCCCAGCATTTT.

The CDR3 coding sequence is TGTGCCAGCAGCGTAGCTGGCACAGATACGCAGTATTTT. It encodes CASSVAGTDTQYF. J is TRBJ2-3 and V is TRBV9; no definite D call. Looked up from germline, CDR1 is SGDLS and CDR2 is YYNGEE. The CDR3 has 13 residues. Between the trimmed V and J ends, which lost 0 bases and 1 base, there was a span of 3 bases.

The chain joins TRBV20-1 to TRBJ1-5, with 8 bases identical to TRBD1. CDR1 DFQATT and CDR2 SNEGSKA come from the germline V gene (reference sequence). The CDR3 sequence is 15 residues long. Trimming cost V 3 bases and J 3 bases; bases outside gene matches: 7. DNA of the CDR3: TGCAGTGCTAGTCGACTGGACAGGGACAATCAGCCCCAGCATTTT. Its translation is CSASRLDRDNQPQHF.

The chain carries TRBV5-1 and TRBJ2-3; a possible D gene is TRBD1 (8 bases). From germline, CDR1 is SGHRS and CDR2 YFSETQ. V lost 4 bases, J lost 0 bases, and 12 bases lay in between. The CDR3 runs 15 residues. CDR3 bases: TGCGCCAGCAGCCAACAGGGGGGGAGCACAGATACGCAGTATTTT. Its translation: CASSQQGGSTDTQYF.

V is TRBV2 and J is TRBJ1-1, with 8 bases aligning to TRBD1. J lost 7 bases, V lost 7 bases, and 8 bases had no gene match. Germline V CDR1 and CDR2: SNHLY, FYNNEI. This CDR3 is built from 13 residues. CDR3 in amino acids: CASTTGTGNEAFF. CDR3 DNA: TGTGCCAGCACAACCGGGACAGGAAATGAAGCTTTCTTT.

This clone was found once. The gene calls are TRBV29-1 and TRBJ2-5, with 11 bases identical to TRBD2. V was pared by 6 bases and J by 7 bases, with 7 bases of the junction left unmatched. Germline V gene sequence: CDR1 SQVTM, CDR2 ANQGSEA. The CDR3 spans 13 residues. The CDR3 DNA is TGCAGCGTCGCGACTAGCGGGGTGGGGACCCAGTACTTC. Amino acid sequence: CSVATSGVGTQYF.

The CDR3 nucleotides read TGTGCCAGCAGTCAGGGACTAGCGGGATATACCTACGAGCAGTACTTC. Amino acid sequence: CASSQGLAGYTYEQYF. The chain carries TRBV3-1 (or the pseudogene TRBV3-2) and TRBJ2-7; 13 positions agree with TRBD2. The CDR3 runs 16 residues. The germline CDR1 and CDR2 sequences are LGHDT and YNNKEL (reference sequence). V lost 6 bases and J lost 2; bases outside the gene matches: 7.